These 3 T cell receptor beta chains were all obtained from the same sample, sequenced in a study of long-term antiretroviral therapy in people with HIV (dated by TCRdb to 2021 to 2024). The immunoSEQ hsTCRB v3.0 assay was used at survey level resolution for TRB variable region sequencing. This is the immuneACCESS table as TCRdb keeps it, with only in-frame sequences that have V and J called. A part of the clones is gone; compared with another copy, unresolved V genes explain less than half, and the rest is unexplained. The sample table lists fewer than 40,000 clones, around 83% of them with a count of one. 5.5% to 6.5% of the sample is in the top ten clones. Source: unsorted PBMCs, taken 3.1 years after starting antiretroviral therapy. These receptors all come from a woman between 45 and 65 years old with HIV.

CDR3 in amino acids: CASSPSGQGGTYEQYF. CDR3 DNA: TGTGCCAGCAGCCCCTCGGGACAGGGGGGAACCTACGAGCAGTACTTC. The chain combines TRBV27 with TRBJ2-7, with 11 positions matching TRBD1. Per the germline V gene, CDR1 is MNHEY and CDR2 is SMNVEV (reference sequence). The CDR3 contains 16 residues. J was trimmed by 2 bases and V by 6 bases; bases with no gene match: 9.

The gene calls are TRBV7-3 and TRBJ2-1, with TRBD2 matching 15 bases. The CDR3 has 15 amino acids. The germline V gene encodes CDR1 SGHTA and CDR2 FQGTGA. The V and J ends lost 5 bases and 7 bases, in that order; junction bases with no gene match: 3. The CDR3 here is CASSRTSGGVNEQFF. DNA for the CDR3: TGTGCCAGCAGCCGGACTAGCGGGGGGGTAAATGAGCAGTTCTTC.

The chain employs TRBV6-4 and TRBJ1-2; a weak D match, TRBD1 (6 bases). The CDR3 covers 13 residues. The V end was cut by 4 bases, the J end by 4 bases, with 10 bases between. Germline V lookup: CDR1 MRHNA, CDR2 SNTAGT. The CDR3 DNA reads TGTGCCAGCAGTGCGGGGGCGGGCTATGGCTACACCTTC. The encoded protein is CASSAGAGYGYTF.